The 10 T cell receptor beta chains given below trace back to one sample, sequenced in a study of blood T cell repertoires in COVID-19. Profiled with immunoSEQ multiplex PCR; TCRdb holds only in-frame clones, not every one. The table records some 330,000 clones, around 87% of them present only once. The sequenced material came from PBMCs or T cells enriched from blood (not recorded which). The receptors come from a middle-aged man in a cohort exposed to, infected with or recovered from COVID-19 (not recorded which).

The J gene is TRBJ2-1, the V gene TRBV28; TRBD2 might be the D (5 bases). The CDR3 length is 16 residues. The germline V gene encodes CDR1 MDHEN and CDR2 SYDVKM. Trimming took 6 bases from V and 1 from J, leaving 16 bases between them. The CDR3 is CASRTTIPGSYNEQFF. CDR3 DNA sequence: TGTGCCAGCAGAACCACTATACCGGGATCCTACAATGAGCAGTTCTTC. Based on the CDR3 plus reference TRBV28 and TRBJ2-1, the full variable domain is DVKVTQSSRYLVKRTGEKVFLECVQDMDHENMFWYRQDPGLGLRLIYFSYDVKMKEKGDIPEGYSVSREKKERFSLILESASTNQTSMYLCASRTTIPGSYNEQFFGPGTRLTVL.

This clone was observed a handful of times. J is TRBJ2-1 and V is TRBV2, with 8 bases matching TRBD2. The CDR3 runs to 14 residues. CDR1 is SNHLY, CDR2 FYNNEI, per germline. After removal of 3 bases from V and 9 bases from J, the junction contained 7 bases not matched to a gene. The CDR3 region has the DNA TGTGCCAGCAGTGAGATGACTAGCGATAGTGAGCAGTTCTTC. Encoded protein: CASSEMTSDSEQFF.

J is TRBJ2-3 and V is TRBV13; TRBD2 is a possible D gene (6 bases). V shed 3 bases and J shed 4 bases, with 14 bases lying between them. This CDR3 contains 15 residues. Germline V lookup: CDR1 PRHDT, CDR2 FYEKMQ (reference sequence). The CDR3 nucleotides are TGTGCCAGCAGCTTTAGGAAGTTAGCGGCAGATACGCAGTATTTT. Translating it yields CASSFRKLAADTQYF.

CDR3 DNA: TGCGCCAGCAGCCAAGTAGCCAGGACTAGCTCTGGGGCCAACGTCCTGACTTTC. This translates into CASSQVARTSSGANVLTF. This chain joins TRBV4-1 and TRBJ2-6, with TRBD2 matching 7 bases. From germline, CDR1 is MGHRA and CDR2 YSYEKL. V lost 1 base and J lost 0; bases outside the gene matches: 6. The CDR3 is 18 amino acids.

This clone was counted only a few times. The chain uses TRBV19 and TRBJ1-2; 9 bases match TRBD1. The CDR3 runs 15 residues. J lost 2 bases, V lost 3 bases, and 4 bases had no gene match. The germline CDR1 and CDR2 sequences are LNHDA and SQIVND (reference sequence). CDR3 DNA sequence: TGTGCCAGTAGTATCGAGGACAGGGGAAACTATGGCTACACCTTC. Translation: CASSIEDRGNYGYTF.

This sequence joins TRBV5-1 and TRBJ2-1; D is uncertain. The V gene lost 4 bases and the J gene lost 9 bases, with 14 bases spanning the gap. The germline V gene has CDR1 SGHRS and CDR2 YFSETQ. The CDR3 is 13 amino acids. The DNA of the CDR3 is TGCGCCAGCAGCGTATATATAGATGCTGAGCAGTTCTTC. Translating gives CASSVYIDAEQFF.

V and J are TRBV5-4 and TRBJ1-2, with 8 bases identical to TRBD1. CDR1 is SGHNT, CDR2 YYREEE, per germline (reference sequence). With V trimmed by 2 bases and J by 4 bases, 16 bases remained unmatched. CDR3 length: 18 amino acids. CDR3 coding DNA: TGTGCCAGCAGCTTACCCCCTGTATCGGGACAGGTCGCCTATGGCTACACCTTC. It translates to CASSLPPVSGQVAYGYTF.

This rearrangement joins TRBV24-1 to TRBJ2-1, with TRBD2 identical over 10 bases. The germline CDR1 and CDR2 sequences are KGHDR and SFDVKD. The CDR3 is made up of 15 amino acids. The J segment lost 8 bases and the V segment lost 2 bases, leaving 5 bases of the junction unmatched. The CDR3 is CATSDSSGRGDEQFF. In DNA, the CDR3 is TGTGCCACCAGTGATTCGAGCGGGAGGGGAGATGAGCAGTTCTTC.

The chain employs TRBV19 and TRBJ1-1, with D unclear. Trimming took off 7 bases at V and 4 bases at J, with 19 bases between the two ends. The CDR3 is 15 amino acids. The germline V gene has CDR1 LNHDA and CDR2 SQIVND (reference sequence). CDR3 in amino acids: CASTASRGALTEAFF. DNA of the CDR3: TGTGCCAGTACCGCATCTCGAGGCGCGCTCACTGAAGCTTTCTTT. Based on the CDR3 plus reference TRBV19 and TRBJ1-1, the full variable domain is DGGITQSPKYLFRKEGQNVTLSCEQNLNHDAMYWYRQDPGQGLRLIYYSQIVNDFQKGDIAEGYSVSREKKESFPLTVTSAQKNPTAFYLCASTASRGALTEAFFGQGTRLTVV.

This chain uses TRBV3-1 (or the pseudogene TRBV3-2) with TRBJ1-3; D is possibly TRBD1 (5 bases). Germline-derived CDR1 and CDR2 are LGHDT and YNNKEL (reference sequence). The V end lost 4 bases, the J end lost 1 base, and 11 bases lay between the germline ends. This CDR3 has 15 amino acids. The DNA for the CDR3 is TGTGCCAGCAGCCCGCCGGGGGGATCTGGAAACACCATATATTTT. Amino acids: CASSPPGGSGNTIYF.